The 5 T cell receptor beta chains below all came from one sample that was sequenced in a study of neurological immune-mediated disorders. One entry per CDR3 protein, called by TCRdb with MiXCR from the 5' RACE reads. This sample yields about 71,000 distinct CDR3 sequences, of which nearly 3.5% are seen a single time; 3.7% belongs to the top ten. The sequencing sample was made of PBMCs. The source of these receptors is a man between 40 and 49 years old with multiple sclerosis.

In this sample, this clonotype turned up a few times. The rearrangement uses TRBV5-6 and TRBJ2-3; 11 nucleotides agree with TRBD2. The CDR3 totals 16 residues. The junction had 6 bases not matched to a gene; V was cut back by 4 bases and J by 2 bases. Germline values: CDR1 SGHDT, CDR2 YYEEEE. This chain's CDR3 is CASSRGTSGNTDTQYF. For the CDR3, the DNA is TGTGCCAGCAGCCGGGGGACTAGCGGAAACACAGATACGCAGTATTTT.

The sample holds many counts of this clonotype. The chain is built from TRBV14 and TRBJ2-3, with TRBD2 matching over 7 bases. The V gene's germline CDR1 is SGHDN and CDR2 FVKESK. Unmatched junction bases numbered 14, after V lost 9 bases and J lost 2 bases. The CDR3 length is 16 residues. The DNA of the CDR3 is TGTGCCAGTAATTTCCTTGGAGCGGGGCCCACAGATACGCAGTATTTT. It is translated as CASNFLGAGPTDTQYF.

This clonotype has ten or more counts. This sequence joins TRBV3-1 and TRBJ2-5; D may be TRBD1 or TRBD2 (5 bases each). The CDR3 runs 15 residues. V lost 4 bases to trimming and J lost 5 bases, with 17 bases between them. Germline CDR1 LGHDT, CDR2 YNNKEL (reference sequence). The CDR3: CASSPAWGSGETQYF. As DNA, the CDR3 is TGTGCCAGCAGCCCCGCCTGGGGGTCGGGGGAGACCCAGTACTTC.

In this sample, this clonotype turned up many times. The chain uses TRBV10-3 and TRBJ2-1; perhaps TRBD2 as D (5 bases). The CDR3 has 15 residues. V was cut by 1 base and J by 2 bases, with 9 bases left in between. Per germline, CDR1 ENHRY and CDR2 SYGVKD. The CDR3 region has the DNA TGTGCCATCAGTGAGTTCAGCGGTACCTACAATGAGCAGTTCTTC. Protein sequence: CAISEFSGTYNEQFF.

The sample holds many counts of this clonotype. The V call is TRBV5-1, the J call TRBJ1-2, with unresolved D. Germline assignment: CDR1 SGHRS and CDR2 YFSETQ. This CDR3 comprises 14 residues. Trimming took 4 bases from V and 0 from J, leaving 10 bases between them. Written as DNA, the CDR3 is TGCGCCAGCAGCCAGGCCGGAGCTAACTATGGCTACACCTTC. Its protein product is CASSQAGANYGYTF.